Below, one TCR beta chain is given with its context. Its antigen is not identified. The data were obtained in a study of T-cell reconstitution after alpha-beta-depleted transplantation in children. The J segment lost 5 bases and the V segment lost 5 bases, leaving 4 bases of the junction unmatched. This CDR3 has 14 residues. Broader study findings: T-cell counts and diversity at one year following transplant were attributed mainly to newly produced T cells. It was reported that alpha-beta T cells came from several hundred expanded graft clones (about two months after transplant). For some patients, TCRbeta diversity was high at day 60 because of recipient T cells and thymic progenitors that survived.

Unique molecular identifiers were used to barcode this TCRbeta library. Each CDR3 protein is one row after TCRdb ran MiXCR on the PCR reads. This sample has fewer than 700,000 distinct CDR3 sequences, with over 10% found just once. Specimen: PBMCs, mostly from graft donor cells, collected 360 days after TCRalphabeta/CD19-depleted stem cell transplant. The chain joins TRBV12-3 or TRBV12-4 to TRBJ1-5, with 9 bases fitting TRBD1. The source of this sequence is a male patient younger than 18 who had a stem cell transplant for acute myeloid leukemia, so the T cells may come from the graft donor. The CDR3 bases are TGTGCCAGCAGTCGGGACAGGGTCCATCAGCCCCAGCATTTT. This encodes CASSRDRVHQPQHF.